This T cell receptor (beta chain) came from a study of T-cell memory formation after mild COVID-19. Study details: Clusters of TCRs were largely donor specific. Study-wide results and limits: Among clones peaking at day 37 in the second wave, SARS-CoV-2 specificity remained unconfirmed. Pre-infection memory carried some responding clones, suggesting that cross-reactive memory joined. Clones that got smaller from day 15 to 85 had even CD4/CD8, while clones growing later tipped toward CD4+.

Trimming took 7 bases from V and 5 from J, leaving 9 bases between them. This CDR3 spans 12 amino acids. On this clonotype: Its antigen is unidentified.

TCRdb recomputed calls from the 5' RACE reads with MiXCR, one row per CDR3 protein. Of around 250,000 distinct CDR3 sequences listed, around 15% are singletons. This clonotype was sampled from a man aged 18 to 29 who had mild COVID-19 (a few samples of this study predate the infection). Cell type and time point are not known. The genes are TRBV12-3 or TRBV12-4 and TRBJ1-5; D unresolved. Specimen: PBMCs or a T cell subset sorted from them (not recorded which). The CDR3 loop reads CASTTAYQPQHF. CDR3 DNA: TGTGCCAGCACGACGGCTTATCAGCCCCAGCATTTT.